The TCR beta chain under discussion was sequenced for a study of T-cell reconstitution after alpha-beta-depleted transplantation in children. Study-level results: Newly produced T cells mostly accounted for T-cell counts and diversity one year post-transplant. From surviving recipient T cells and thymic progenitors came the high day-60 TCRbeta diversity observed in some patients. Several hundred rapidly expanded clones from non-depleted graft cells reportedly supplied alpha-beta T cells about two months post-transplant.

Preparing the TCRbeta library involved the use of unique molecular identifiers. A single record per CDR3 protein comes from TCRdb applying MiXCR to the PCR reads. The profile shows approximately 210,000 distinct CDR3 sequences, around a sixth of them singletons. On this clonotype itself: Its cognate antigen is unknown.

The sequences come from PBMCs, mostly from graft donor cells, collected 360 days after TCRalphabeta/CD19-depleted stem cell transplant. The TCR comes from a male patient aged 2 to 9 who had a stem cell transplant for acute lymphoblastic leukemia, so the T cells may come from the graft donor.

In DNA, the CDR3 is TGTGCCATCAGTGATCACGGACCGAACACCGGGGAGCTGTTTTTT. This codes for CAISDHGPNTGELFF. V and J are TRBV10-3 and TRBJ2-2, with no clear D. The CDR3 consists of 15 residues. Trimming took 3 bases from V and 0 from J, leaving 8 bases between them. Germline CDR1 and CDR2: ENHRY and SYGVKD.